This T cell receptor (beta chain) was retrieved from a study of blood T cell repertoires in COVID-19. Using immunoSEQ multiplex PCR, the repertoire was profiled, and TCRdb retains in-frame clones only, with some absent. The table includes about 63,000 clones, about 90% detected once. The clonotype originates from a human donor in a cohort sampled during active COVID-19. The sample was peripheral blood.

The CDR3 nucleotides read TGCGCCAGCATTGTAGCTACAGATACGCAGTATTTT. As protein: CASIVATDTQYF. V and J are TRBV10-2 and TRBJ2-3; D is unclear. CDR3 length: 12 amino acids. Trimming stripped 7 bases from V and 3 bases from J, with 8 bases between. Germline CDR1 is WSHSY and CDR2 is SAAADI.